These T cell receptor beta chains were read from a single sample in a study of vaccination effects on CD4 cells after COVID-19. Repertoires were generated with immunoSEQ multiplex PCR, while TCRdb's copy carries only in-frame clones and drops some. The data show roughly 70,000 clones, roughly 79% seen once. These receptors' targets are unknown. The sequences come from CD4+ T cells from PBMCs cultured with HCoV-OC43 spike peptides, collected after COVID-19 vaccination. Receptor source: a human donor who received a COVID-19 vaccine. Each CDR3 is given with its conserved first and last residue. D genes are given only for firm matches. Clone size is shown for a subset of rows, as once, few, many or a class of expanded clone.

v_gene	abundance	j_gene	d_gene	CDR3aa	CDR3nt
TRBV6-5	-	TRBJ1-4	TRBD1	CASSTRQGGNEKLFF	TGTGCCAGCAGTACCCGACAGGGTGGAAATGAAAAACTGTTTTTT
TRBV6-6	-	TRBJ1-5	TRBD1	CASTQGQHYSNQPQHF	TGTGCCAGCACCCAGGGACAGCATTATAGCAATCAGCCCCAGCATTTT
TRBV5-1	-	TRBJ1-1	-	CASSLEGNTEAFF	TGCGCCAGCAGCTTGGAGGGGAACACTGAAGCTTTCTTT
TRBV3-1/TRBV3-2	-	TRBJ2-1	TRBD1	CASSHDRAANEQFF	TGTGCCAGCAGCCATGACAGGGCGGCCAATGAGCAGTTCTTC
TRBV5-1	once	TRBJ2-1	-	CASSLGPESSYNEQFF	TGCGCCAGCAGCTTGGGACCCGAAAGCTCCTACAATGAGCAGTTCTTC
TRBV5-5	-	TRBJ1-1	-	CASSLLQRATEAFF	TGTGCCAGCAGCTTGTTGCAACGGGCGACTGAAGCTTTCTTT
TRBV7-3	-	TRBJ2-2	TRBD1	CASSSSPQWTGSTGELFF	TGTGCCAGCAGCTCAAGCCCGCAGTGGACAGGGTCCACCGGGGAGCTGTTTTTT
TRBV6-2/TRBV6-3	few	TRBJ1-1	-	CASSYGQGRRYTEAFF	TGTGCCAGCAGTTATGGCCAGGGGAGAAGGTACACTGAAGCTTTCTTT
TRBV30	-	TRBJ1-6	-	CAWSQNTLNSPLHF	TGTGCCTGGAGTCAAAATACTTTAAATTCACCCCTCCACTTT
TRBV18	-	TRBJ2-3	-	CASSHRVTDTQYF	TGTGCCAGCTCACACAGGGTCACAGATACGCAGTATTTT
TRBV5-1	-	TRBJ2-5	TRBD1	CASSQTGVEETQYF	TGCGCCAGCAGTCAGACAGGGGTCGAAGAGACCCAGTACTTC
TRBV10-3	-	TRBJ1-2	-	CAISESGPGGNYGYTF	TGTGCCATCAGTGAGTCCGGTCCGGGCGGAAACTATGGCTACACCTTC
TRBV6-5	-	TRBJ1-1	TRBD1	CASIDSGQSTEAFF	TGTGCCAGCATCGACTCGGGACAGTCCACTGAAGCTTTCTTT
TRBV5-1	-	TRBJ2-5	-	CASSLRPGSYQETQYF	TGCGCCAGCAGCTTGAGGCCGGGTTCTTACCAAGAGACCCAGTACTTC
TRBV5-4	-	TRBJ1-2	-	CASSLRASGGYGYTF	TGTGCCAGCAGCTTGCGGGCCTCGGGGGGCTATGGCTACACCTTC
TRBV7-2	-	TRBJ2-3	TRBD2	CASSSFSGGTDTQYF	TGTGCCAGCAGCTCCTTTAGCGGGGGCACAGATACGCAGTATTTT
TRBV20-1	-	TRBJ1-1	-	CSAISNPEAFF	TGCAGTGCCATTTCGAATCCTGAAGCTTTCTTT
TRBV11-2	-	TRBJ1-3	-	CASSLLSWGSGNTIYF	TGTGCCAGCAGCCTGCTTTCGTGGGGATCTGGAAACACCATATATTTT
TRBV28	once	TRBJ1-3	-	CASSLSAGGGNTIYF	TGTGCCAGCAGTTTATCTGCTGGGGGTGGAAACACCATATATTTT
TRBV6-4	-	TRBJ2-3	TRBD2	CASRLAGGTDTQYF	TGTGCCAGCAGACTAGCGGGGGGCACAGATACGCAGTATTTT
TRBV20-1	few	TRBJ1-2	-	CSASGTPEGYTF	TGCAGTGCTAGTGGGACCCCCGAGGGCTACACCTTC
TRBV24-1	-	TRBJ1-4	TRBD1	CATSARAGGEKLFF	TGTGCCACCAGTGCACGGGCAGGGGGCGAAAAACTGTTTTTT
TRBV5-4	-	TRBJ1-2	-	CASSHQPGLPTRRGYTF	TGTGCCAGCAGCCATCAACCGGGACTCCCCACACGGCGGGGCTACACCTTC
TRBV7-9	-	TRBJ2-4	TRBD2	CASSPGGLAGGLAKNIQYF	TGTGCCAGCAGCCCCGGTGGGCTAGCGGGGGGACTAGCCAAAAACATTCAGTACTTC
TRBV28	-	TRBJ1-1	-	CASSLPQESGTEAFF	TGTGCCAGCAGTTTACCACAGGAGAGTGGCACTGAAGCTTTCTTT
TRBV28	-	TRBJ2-5	-	CASSPGTLETQYF	TGTGCCAGCAGTCCCGGGACTTTGGAGACCCAGTACTTC
TRBV7-9	-	TRBJ1-1	-	CASTLGRQKAFF	TGTGCCAGCACCCTCGGGAGACAAAAGGCTTTCTTT
TRBV6-6	-	TRBJ2-1	-	CASSPGLTANEQFF	TGTGCCAGCAGTCCGGGCCTAACAGCCAATGAGCAGTTCTTC
TRBV11-2	-	TRBJ1-2	-	CASSLARDGGYTF	TGTGCCAGCAGCTTAGCCCGGGATGGGGGCTACACCTTC
TRBV12-3/TRBV12-4	-	TRBJ2-3	-	CASSLAADTQYF	TGTGCCAGCAGTTTAGCGGCAGATACGCAGTATTTT
TRBV7-8	-	TRBJ1-2	TRBD1	CASSLDVRGDNYGYTF	TGTGCCAGCAGCTTAGACGTCAGGGGGGATAACTATGGCTACACCTTC
TRBV6-2/TRBV6-3	-	TRBJ1-5	TRBD1	CASSGSPGGGQPQHF	TGTGCCAGCAGTGGAAGCCCAGGGGGAGGTCAGCCCCAGCATTTT
TRBV27	-	TRBJ1-2	TRBD1	CASSFKRGPHGYTF	TGTGCCAGCAGTTTCAAAAGGGGGCCCCATGGCTACACCTTC
TRBV11-2	once	TRBJ1-3	-	CASSLDLGNTIYF	TGTGCCAGCAGCTTAGATCTAGGAAACACCATATATTTT
TRBV19	-	TRBJ1-6	-	CASSIGTEYGSPLHF	TGTGCCAGTAGTATAGGGACAGAGTACGGTTCACCCCTCCACTTT
TRBV7-3	-	TRBJ2-1	TRBD2	CASSSGGSGVRRNEQFF	TGTGCCAGCAGCTCCGGAGGTAGCGGGGTAAGAAGGAATGAGCAGTTCTTC
TRBV14	-	TRBJ2-3	-	CASSRDFTDTQYF	TGTGCCAGCAGCCGGGACTTCACAGATACGCAGTATTTT
TRBV30	few	TRBJ1-3	TRBD1	CACDAGTGLGNTIYF	TGTGCCTGCGATGCCGGGACAGGGTTGGGAAACACCATATATTTT
TRBV5-1	-	TRBJ2-2	-	CASSLGQQGTGELFF	TGCGCCAGCAGCTTGGGGCAGCAGGGCACCGGGGAGCTGTTTTTT
TRBV5-1	once	TRBJ1-3	-	CASSSSRGTENTIYF	TGCGCCAGCAGCTCTAGTCGGGGGACCGAAAACACCATATATTTT
TRBV2	once	TRBJ2-3	TRBD2	CASLAGAGGTRSTDTQYF	TGTGCCAGCCTCGCCGGGGCGGGGGGAACAAGGAGCACAGATACGCAGTATTTT
TRBV6-6	-	TRBJ1-4	-	CASSSWGGGEKLFF	TGTGCCAGCAGTTCCTGGGGGGGCGGCGAAAAACTGTTTTTT
TRBV5-1	-	TRBJ1-3	TRBD1	CASSTGTVPYSGNTIYF	TGCGCCAGCAGCACTGGGACAGTTCCCTACTCTGGAAACACCATATATTTT
TRBV6-2/TRBV6-3	once	TRBJ1-2	-	CASSYGFGYTF	TGTGCCAGCAGTTACGGGTTTGGCTACACCTTC
TRBV19	-	TRBJ1-2	-	CASSNPRARKVYGYTF	TGTGCCAGTAGTAACCCCCGGGCCAGAAAAGTCTATGGCTACACCTTC
TRBV18	-	TRBJ2-1	TRBD2	CASSPTPGLAGPESNNEQFF	TGTGCCAGCTCGCCAACTCCCGGACTAGCGGGGCCCGAATCCAACAATGAGCAGTTCTTC
TRBV19	-	TRBJ1-6	TRBD1	CASRSTGLASPLHF	TGTGCCAGTAGGTCGACAGGGCTAGCTTCACCCCTCCACTTT
TRBV6-6	-	TRBJ1-2	-	CASSYPGSDPYGYTF	TGTGCCAGCAGTTACCCCGGTTCAGACCCCTATGGCTACACCTTC
TRBV4-3	-	TRBJ1-3	TRBD1	CASSQGQGRGGNTIYF	TGCGCCAGCAGCCAAGGACAGGGGCGGGGAGGAAACACCATATATTTT
TRBV19	few	TRBJ2-1	TRBD1	CASSPGTASYNEQFF	TGTGCCAGTAGTCCCGGGACAGCTAGCTACAATGAGCAGTTCTTC
TRBV13	once	TRBJ1-2	TRBD1	CASSRDRGTYGYTF	TGTGCCAGCAGCCGGGACAGGGGTACCTATGGCTACACCTTC
TRBV7-3	few	TRBJ1-1	-	CASRDPGGMNTEAFF	TGTGCCAGCAGGGACCCGGGGGGCATGAACACTGAAGCTTTCTTT
TRBV24-1	-	TRBJ1-2	TRBD1	CATSDTGTVYGYTF	TGTGCCACCAGTGACACCGGGACAGTGTATGGCTACACCTTC
TRBV19	-	TRBJ2-3	TRBD1	CASSTWGQGLPDTQYF	TGTGCCAGTAGTACTTGGGGACAGGGGCTCCCAGATACGCAGTATTTT
TRBV4-1	-	TRBJ2-2	-	CASSQDWGDLNTGELFF	TGCGCCAGCAGCCAAGACTGGGGGGACCTGAACACCGGGGAGCTGTTTTTT